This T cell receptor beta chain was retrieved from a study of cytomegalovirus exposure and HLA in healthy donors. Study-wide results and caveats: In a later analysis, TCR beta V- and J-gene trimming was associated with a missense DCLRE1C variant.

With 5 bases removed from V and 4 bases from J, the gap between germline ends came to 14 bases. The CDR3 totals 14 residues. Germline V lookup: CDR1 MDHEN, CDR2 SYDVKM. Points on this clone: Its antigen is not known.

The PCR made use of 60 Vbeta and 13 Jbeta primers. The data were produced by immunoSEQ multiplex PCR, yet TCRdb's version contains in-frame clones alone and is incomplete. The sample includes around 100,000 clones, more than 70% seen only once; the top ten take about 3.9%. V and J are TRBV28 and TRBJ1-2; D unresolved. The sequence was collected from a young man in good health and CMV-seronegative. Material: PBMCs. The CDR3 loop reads CASSPPTYSYGYTF. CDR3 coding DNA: TGTGCCAGCAGTCCACCCACGTACTCCTATGGCTACACCTTC.